One and the same sample provided the 29 T cell receptor beta chains below, sequenced in a study of blood T cell repertoires in COVID-19. The repertoire was sequenced with immunoSEQ multiplex PCR; TCRdb's copy has only in-frame clones and lacks some. This table holds under 300,000 clones, about 89% found once. The sequenced sample was PBMCs or T cells enriched from blood (not recorded which). The receptors come from a woman aged 18-29 years who had recovered from COVID-19.

The chain joins TRBV5-5 to TRBJ2-5; D perhaps matches TRBD1 (5 bases). Trimming took off 4 bases at V and 4 bases at J, with 14 bases between the two ends. CDR3 size: 14 residues. Germline V CDR1 and CDR2: SGHKS, YYEKEE (reference sequence). CDR3 in DNA: TGTGCCAGCAGCGCAGGGTTTACCGGAGAGACCCAGTACTTC. It is translated as CASSAGFTGETQYF.

The chain links TRBV5-1 to TRBJ2-2, with 12 bases identical to TRBD1. The CDR3 contains 16 residues. Germline assignment: CDR1 SGHRS and CDR2 YFSETQ. V shed 4 bases and J 7 bases; nucleotides not matched to a gene: 8. CDR3 nucleotide sequence: TGCGCCAGCAGCCCAGGGACAGGGGGCGAGATCGGGGAGCTGTTTTTT. Translation: CASSPGTGGEIGELFF. Using reference TRBV5-1 and TRBJ2-2 for the parts outside the CDR3, the full variable domain is KAGVTQTPRYLIKTRGQQVTLSCSPISGHRSVSWYQQTPGQGLQFLFEYFSETQRNKGNFPGRFSGRQFSNSRSEMNVSTLELGDSALYLCASSPGTGGEIGELFFGEGSRLTVL.

The J gene is TRBJ2-7, the V gene TRBV25-1; 9 bases are shared with TRBD1. V was clipped by 8 bases and J by 6 bases; unmatched bases: 8. Looked up from germline, CDR1 is MGHDK and CDR2 is SYGVNS. The length of the CDR3 is 13 residues. The chain's CDR3 is CASLSGTGPEQYF. CDR3 bases: TGTGCCAGCCTCTCCGGGACAGGGCCCGAGCAGTACTTC.

The gene calls are TRBV19 and TRBJ2-4; maybe TRBD1 (5 bases). CDR3 length: 15 amino acids. V was clipped by 7 bases and J by 0 bases, with 13 bases between them. Germline V gene sequence: CDR1 LNHDA, CDR2 SQIVND (reference sequence). The CDR3 spells CASNPQGLAKNIQYF. CDR3 coding DNA: TGTGCCAGTAACCCTCAGGGTCTAGCCAAAAACATTCAGTACTTC. The full variable domain, its missing parts supplied by reference TRBV19 and TRBJ2-4, is DGGITQSPKYLFRKEGQNVTLSCEQNLNHDAMYWYRQDPGQGLRLIYYSQIVNDFQKGDIAEGYSVSREKKESFPLTVTSAQKNPTAFYLCASNPQGLAKNIQYFGAGTRLSVL.

This clone is a singleton in its sample. This chain uses TRBV27 with TRBJ1-5; D might be TRBD1 (6 bases). The V gene's germline CDR1 is MNHEY and CDR2 SMNVEV (reference sequence). This CDR3 comprises 13 residues. Trimming removed 6 bases at V and 6 bases at J, with 12 bases between. CDR3: CASSPGDGQPQHF. The CDR3, as DNA: TGTGCCAGCAGCCCAGGGGATGGTCAGCCCCAGCATTTT.

This chain joins TRBV25-1 and TRBJ1-2, with a weak D call TRBD1 (5 bases). The CDR3 extends over 14 amino acids. CDR1 is MGHDK and CDR2 is SYGVNS in the germline V gene. Trimming cost V 2 bases and J 6 bases, with 13 bases left between them. The chain's CDR3 is CASSEGRVGDGYTF. In DNA form, the CDR3 reads TGTGCCAGCAGTGAAGGGAGGGTAGGGGATGGCTACACCTTC.

V gene TRBV7-2 combines with J gene TRBJ1-5; 9 nucleotides align to TRBD1. J gave up 9 bases and V 6 bases, and 18 bases lay outside the gene matches. Germline values: CDR1 SGHTA, CDR2 FQGNSA. CDR3 length: 17 amino acids. The CDR3 coding sequence is TGTGCCAGCAGTTTGACAGGGGGTGCAGGAGGGCAAGGGCCCCAGCATTTT. This gives the protein CASSLTGGAGGQGPQHF. Complete variable domain (other parts from reference TRBV7-2 and TRBJ1-5): GAGVSQSPSNKVTEKGKDVELRCDPISGHTALYWYRQSLGQGLEFLIYFQGNSAPDKSGLPSDRFSAERTGGSVSTLTIQRTQQEDSAVYLCASSLTGGAGGQGPQHFGDGTRLSIL.

The chain couples TRBV5-5 to TRBJ1-3; TRBD1 is a possible D gene (5 bases). Germline V CDR1 and CDR2: SGHKS, YYEKEE (reference sequence). This CDR3 comprises 15 residues. V lost 2 bases and J 0 bases, leaving 9 bases between the germline ends. CDR3 in DNA: TGTGCCAGCAGCTTACCTGACAGCTCTGGAAACACCATATATTTT. Translating it yields CASSLPDSSGNTIYF.

The V call is TRBV7-2, the J call TRBJ1-3; D is uncertain. Germline CDR1 and CDR2: SGHTA and FQGNSA. Trimming pared 5 bases from V and 2 bases from J, leaving 10 bases between. The CDR3 has 14 residues. CDR3 amino acids: CASSPREAGNTIYF. The DNA of the CDR3 is TGTGCCAGCAGCCCCCGAGAAGCTGGAAACACCATATATTTT.

This clone turned up a few times. The chain recombines TRBV7-9 with TRBJ2-2; D is unclear. The V end was cut by 5 bases, the J end by 5 bases, with 6 bases between. This CDR3 is built from 12 residues. Per germline, CDR1 SEHNR and CDR2 FQNEAQ (reference sequence). CDR3 in DNA: TGTGCCAGCAGCCCCTCTACCGGGGAGCTGTTTTTT. Protein product: CASSPSTGELFF.

As to this clone: The sample holds other DNA sequences that translate to the same CDR3. V and J are TRBV5-4 and TRBJ2-5; 9 bases map to TRBD1. Germline-derived CDR1 and CDR2 are SGHNT and YYREEE (reference sequence). This CDR3 comprises 14 residues. The J segment lost 1 base and the V segment lost 4 bases, leaving 2 bases of the junction unmatched. CDR3 DNA: TGTGCCAGCAGCCGGGACAGGGCCCAAGAGACCCAGTACTTC. This codes for CASSRDRAQETQYF.

The rearrangement joins TRBV6-1 to TRBJ1-3, with D unclear. Trimming removed 3 bases from V and 7 bases from J, with 10 bases in between. The germline V gene encodes CDR1 MNHNS and CDR2 SASEGT. The CDR3 runs 13 residues. In nucleotides, the CDR3 is TGTGCCAGCAGTGAGGACGGGGTCAACACCATATATTTT. Translated: CASSEDGVNTIYF.

This chain uses TRBV19 with TRBJ1-1; D uncertain. There are 13 residues in the CDR3. Germline V lookup: CDR1 LNHDA, CDR2 SQIVND (reference sequence). V lost 5 bases and J 5 bases, leaving 12 bases between the germline ends. CDR3 residues: CASSGSRGTEAFF. The CDR3 bases are TGTGCCAGTAGTGGGTCCCGGGGTACTGAAGCTTTCTTT.

The rearrangement links TRBV2 to TRBJ1-5, with 8 bases matching TRBD1. J gave up 6 bases and V 4 bases, and 5 bases lay outside the gene matches. The CDR3 consists of 14 residues. CDR1 is SNHLY and CDR2 is FYNNEI in the germline V gene. CDR3 residues: CASSVTGGPQPQHF. The DNA for the CDR3 is TGTGCCAGCAGTGTCACAGGGGGACCTCAGCCCCAGCATTTT.

This clone was counted a single time. The CDR3 loop reads CASSRQGNTIYF. The DNA of the CDR3 is TGTGCCAGCAGCCGACAGGGAAACACCATATATTTT. This chain connects TRBV11-2 to TRBJ1-3, with D tentatively TRBD1 (5 bases). The germline V and J ends were trimmed by 5 bases and 4 bases, with 6 bases remaining between them. Germline lookup yields CDR1 SGHAT and CDR2 FQNNGV. This CDR3 is built from 12 residues.

The chain has TRBV2 and TRBJ2-1, with 9 bases matching TRBD1. Germline assignment: CDR1 SNHLY and CDR2 FYNNEI. V was clipped by 6 bases and J by 6 bases; unmatched bases: 9. The CDR3 is 15 residues long. CDR3 sequence: CASSVWDRVRNEQFF. Written as DNA, the CDR3 is TGTGCCAGCAGCGTTTGGGACAGGGTTCGCAATGAGCAGTTCTTC.

The chain combines TRBV2 with TRBJ2-7, with 10 bases aligning to TRBD1. CDR1 SNHLY and CDR2 FYNNEI come from the germline V gene. This CDR3 is built from 14 residues. Trimming removed 4 bases from V and 6 bases from J; junction bases left unmatched: 6. This CDR3 reads CASSVETGGGEQYF. Written as DNA, the CDR3 is TGTGCCAGCAGTGTTGAGACAGGGGGCGGCGAGCAGTACTTC. The whole variable domain, filled in from reference TRBV2 and TRBJ2-7, reads EPEVTQTPSHQVTQMGQEVILRCVPISNHLYFYWYRQILGQKVEFLVSFYNNEISEKSEIFDDQFSVERPDGSNFTLKIRSTKLEDSAMYFCASSVETGGGEQYFGPGTRLTVT.

This clone was detected a few times. V is TRBV2 and J is TRBJ1-5; 10 bases map to TRBD1. Germline CDR1 reads SNHLY; CDR2 reads FYNNEI. Losses at the gene ends were 4 bases for V and 3 bases for J; bases not matched to a gene: 12. The CDR3 contains 18 residues. The chain's CDR3 is CASSGRRDRGLNNQPQHF. For the CDR3, the DNA is TGTGCCAGCAGTGGACGGAGAGACAGGGGGCTTAACAATCAGCCCCAGCATTTT.

The V and J genes are TRBV6-4 and TRBJ2-7; D remains unclear. The germline V and J ends were trimmed by 4 bases and 0 bases, with 7 bases remaining between them. This CDR3 spans 13 amino acids. Germline-derived CDR1 and CDR2 are MRHNA and SNTAGT. Here the CDR3 reads CASSVDSSYEQYF. The CDR3 DNA follows: TGTGCCAGCAGTGTTGATAGCTCCTACGAGCAGTACTTC.

The chain combines TRBV9 with TRBJ1-1; D is possibly TRBD1 (6 bases). V shed 6 bases and J shed 2 bases, with 17 bases lying between them. Germline V gives CDR1 SGDLS, CDR2 YYNGEE. CDR3 size: 15 residues. The CDR3 sequence is CASNREQGTNTEAFF. DNA of the CDR3: TGTGCCAGCAACCGTGAACAGGGAACAAACACTGAAGCTTTCTTT.

This clone was seen only a few times. The chain recombines TRBV9 with TRBJ2-1; possibly TRBD2 for D (6 bases). CDR3 length: 15 amino acids. Trimming stripped 4 bases from V and 5 bases from J, with 16 bases between. CDR1 is SGDLS, CDR2 YYNGEE, per germline. The CDR3 DNA reads TGTGCCAGCAGCCCTGGCGGGGCCAGGAACAATGAGCAGTTCTTC. Translated: CASSPGGARNNEQFF. The full variable domain, in which reference TRBV9 and TRBJ2-1 provide the parts outside the CDR3, is DSGVTQTPKHLITATGQRVTLRCSPRSGDLSVYWYQQSLDQGLQFLIQYYNGEERAKGNILERFSAQQFPDLHSELNLSSLELGDSALYFCASSPGGARNNEQFFGPGTRLTVL.

This chain joins TRBV7-3 and TRBJ1-1; D is uncertain. This CDR3 comprises 14 residues. The germline V gene encodes CDR1 SGHTA and CDR2 FQGTGA. Trimming took off 3 bases at V and 1 base at J, with 9 bases between the two ends. Here the CDR3 DNA reads TGTGCCAGCAGCTTCGGTCCTGAGAACACTGAAGCTTTCTTT. Protein sequence: CASSFGPENTEAFF.

This clone has more than one count but fewer than ten. The chain combines TRBV5-5 with TRBJ1-4; D is perhaps TRBD1 (6 bases). The CDR3 extends over 13 amino acids. Trimming removed 7 bases at V and 3 bases at J, with 10 bases between. The germline V gene encodes CDR1 SGHKS and CDR2 YYEKEE (reference sequence). The DNA of the CDR3 is TGTGCCAGCGAACAGGGCCCTAATGAAAAACTGTTTTTT. Translating it yields CASEQGPNEKLFF.

Only one count was recorded for this clone. This chain connects TRBV13 to TRBJ1-5, with D unresolved. V was clipped by 3 bases and J by 4 bases, with 10 bases between them. The CDR3 is 14 residues long. Looked up from germline, CDR1 is PRHDT and CDR2 is FYEKMQ (reference sequence). The CDR3 loop is CASSFGSGNQPQHF. CDR3 bases: TGTGCCAGCAGCTTCGGCAGCGGGAATCAGCCCCAGCATTTT.

The chain joins TRBV29-1 to TRBJ1-1; 9 bases align to TRBD1. The J segment lost 7 bases and the V segment lost 3 bases, leaving 24 bases of the junction unmatched. Germline V gene sequence: CDR1 SQVTM, CDR2 ANQGSEA. The CDR3 is 19 residues long. Here the CDR3 DNA reads TGCAGCGTTGATGATCCTCGGGTCTCCGGGACAGGGAAAATTGGTGAAGCTTTCTTT. It encodes CSVDDPRVSGTGKIGEAFF.

The chain recombines TRBV5-4 with TRBJ2-5, with TRBD2 matching 10 bases. The germline CDR1 and CDR2 sequences are SGHNT and YYREEE (reference sequence). Unmatched junction bases numbered 5, after V lost 1 base and J lost 5 bases. The length of the CDR3 is 15 residues. CDR3: CASSLSGGAAETQYF. In DNA form, the CDR3 reads TGTGCCAGCAGCTTGAGCGGGGGGGCCGCGGAGACCCAGTACTTC.

The chain is built from TRBV5-1 and TRBJ2-1; D is possibly TRBD2 (5 bases). Looked up from germline, CDR1 is SGHRS and CDR2 is YFSETQ. This CDR3 has 19 amino acids. With 3 bases removed from V and 8 bases from J, the gap between germline ends came to 30 bases. The CDR3 sequence: CASSSQPLGPGSYMDEQFF. The CDR3 DNA reads TGCGCCAGCAGCTCCCAACCCCTCGGGCCTGGGAGCTACATGGATGAGCAGTTCTTC.

The chain links TRBV7-8 to TRBJ2-7; TRBD2 might be the D (6 bases). Trimming shortened V by 3 bases and J by 3 bases, and 15 bases separated the two germline ends. Germline assignment: CDR1 SGHVS and CDR2 FQNEAQ. The CDR3 extends over 15 amino acids. The DNA for the CDR3 is TGTGCCAGCAGCTTCTCGGCGGGGCTGTTCTACGAGCAGTACTTC. It yields the protein CASSFSAGLFYEQYF.

V usage is TRBV28 and J usage is TRBJ2-5, with 11 bases identical to TRBD2. V lost 6 bases to trimming and J lost 2 bases; unmatched junction nucleotides: 5. Looked up from germline, CDR1 is MDHEN and CDR2 is SYDVKM. The CDR3 loop spans 15 amino acids. The CDR3, as DNA: TGTGCCAGCAGACACCTAGCGGGGGGTCAAGAGACCCAGTACTTC. It specifies CASRHLAGGQETQYF.